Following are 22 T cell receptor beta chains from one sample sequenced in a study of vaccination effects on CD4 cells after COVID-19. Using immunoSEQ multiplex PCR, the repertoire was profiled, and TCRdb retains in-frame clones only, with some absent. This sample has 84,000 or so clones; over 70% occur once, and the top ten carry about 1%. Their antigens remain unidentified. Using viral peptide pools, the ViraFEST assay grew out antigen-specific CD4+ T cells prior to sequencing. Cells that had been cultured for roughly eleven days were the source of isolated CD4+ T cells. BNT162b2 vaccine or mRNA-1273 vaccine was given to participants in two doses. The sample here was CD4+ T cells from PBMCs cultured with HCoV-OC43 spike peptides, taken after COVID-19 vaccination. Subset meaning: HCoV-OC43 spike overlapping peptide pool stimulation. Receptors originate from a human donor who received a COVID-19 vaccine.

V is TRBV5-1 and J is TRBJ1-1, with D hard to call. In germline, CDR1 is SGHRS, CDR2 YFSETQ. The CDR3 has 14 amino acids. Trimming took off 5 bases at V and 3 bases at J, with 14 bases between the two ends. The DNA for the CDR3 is TGCGCCAGCAGATCGCTGGGTCGGGACACTGAAGCTTTCTTT. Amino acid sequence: CASRSLGRDTEAFF.

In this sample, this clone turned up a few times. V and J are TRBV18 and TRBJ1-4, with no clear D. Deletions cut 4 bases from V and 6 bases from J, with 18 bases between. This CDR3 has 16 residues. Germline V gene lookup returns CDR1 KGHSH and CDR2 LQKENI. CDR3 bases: TGTGCCAGCTCACTAAGGTCGAGGGTTTCGGATGAAAAACTGTTTTTT. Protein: CASSLRSRVSDEKLFF. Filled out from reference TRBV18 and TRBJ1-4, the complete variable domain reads NAGVMQNPRHLVRRRGQEARLRCSPMKGHSHVYWYRQLPEEGLKFMVYLQKENIIDESGMPKERFSAEFPKEGPSILRIQQVVRGDSAAYFCASSLRSRVSDEKLFFGSGTQLSVL.

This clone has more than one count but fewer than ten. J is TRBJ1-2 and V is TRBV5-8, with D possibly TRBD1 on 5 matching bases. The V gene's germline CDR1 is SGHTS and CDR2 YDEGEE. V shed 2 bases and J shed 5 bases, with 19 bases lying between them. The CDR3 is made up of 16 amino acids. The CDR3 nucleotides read TGTGCCAGCAGCTTAACGCCCACGCAGGGACGGTATGGCTACACCTTC. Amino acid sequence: CASSLTPTQGRYGYTF.

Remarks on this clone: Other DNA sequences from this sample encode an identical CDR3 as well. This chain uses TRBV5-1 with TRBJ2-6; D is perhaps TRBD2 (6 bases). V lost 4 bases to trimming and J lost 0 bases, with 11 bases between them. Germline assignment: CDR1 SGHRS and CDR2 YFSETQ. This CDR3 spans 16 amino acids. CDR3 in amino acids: CASSLGGSSGANVLTF. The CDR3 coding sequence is TGCGCCAGCAGCCTGGGGGGTTCCTCTGGGGCCAACGTCCTGACTTTC.

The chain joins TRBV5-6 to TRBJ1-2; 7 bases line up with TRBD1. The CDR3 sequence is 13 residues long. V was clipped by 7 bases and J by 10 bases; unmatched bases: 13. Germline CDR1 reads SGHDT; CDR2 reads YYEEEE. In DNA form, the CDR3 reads TGTGCCAGCGCCTCGACAGGGTTTGCCGACTACACCTTC. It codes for CASASTGFADYTF.

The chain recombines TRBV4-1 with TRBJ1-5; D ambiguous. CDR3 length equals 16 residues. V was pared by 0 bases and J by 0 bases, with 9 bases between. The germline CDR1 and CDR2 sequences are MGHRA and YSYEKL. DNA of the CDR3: TGCGCCAGCAGCCAAGAAGGGCGGCATAGCAATCAGCCCCAGCATTTT. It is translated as CASSQEGRHSNQPQHF.

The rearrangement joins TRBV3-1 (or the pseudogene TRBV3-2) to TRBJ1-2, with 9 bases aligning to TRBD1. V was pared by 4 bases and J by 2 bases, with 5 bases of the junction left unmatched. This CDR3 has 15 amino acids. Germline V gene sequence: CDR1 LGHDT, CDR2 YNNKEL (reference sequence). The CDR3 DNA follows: TGTGCCAGCAGCCTACAGGGGGCGAAGAACTATGGCTACACCTTC. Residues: CASSLQGAKNYGYTF.

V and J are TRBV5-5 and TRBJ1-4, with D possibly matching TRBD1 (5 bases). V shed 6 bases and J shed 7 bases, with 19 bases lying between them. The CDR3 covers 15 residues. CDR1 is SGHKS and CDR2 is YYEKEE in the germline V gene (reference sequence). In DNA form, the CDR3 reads TGTGCCAGCACCCATATGGGGCTGGAGTCTGAAAAACTGTTTTTT. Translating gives CASTHMGLESEKLFF.

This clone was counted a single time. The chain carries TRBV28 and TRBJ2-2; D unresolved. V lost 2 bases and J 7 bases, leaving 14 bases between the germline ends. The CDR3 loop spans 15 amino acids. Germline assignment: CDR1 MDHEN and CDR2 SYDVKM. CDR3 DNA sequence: TGTGCCAGCAGTTTAACCGGGCCACCCGGCGGGGAGCTGTTTTTT. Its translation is CASSLTGPPGGELFF.

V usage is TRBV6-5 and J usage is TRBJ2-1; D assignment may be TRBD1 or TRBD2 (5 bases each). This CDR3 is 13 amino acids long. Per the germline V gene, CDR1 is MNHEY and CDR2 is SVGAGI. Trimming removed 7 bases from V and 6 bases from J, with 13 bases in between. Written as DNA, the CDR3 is TGTGCCAGCACCACGGGGCCCGGCAATGAGCAGTTCTTC. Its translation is CASTTGPGNEQFF.

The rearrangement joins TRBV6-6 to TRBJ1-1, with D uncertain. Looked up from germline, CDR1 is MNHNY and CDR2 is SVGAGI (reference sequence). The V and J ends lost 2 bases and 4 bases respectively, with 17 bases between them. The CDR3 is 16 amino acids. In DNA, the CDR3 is TGTGCCAGCAGTTACAGGGTAGTCGGAAGATCCACTGAAGCTTTCTTT. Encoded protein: CASSYRVVGRSTEAFF.

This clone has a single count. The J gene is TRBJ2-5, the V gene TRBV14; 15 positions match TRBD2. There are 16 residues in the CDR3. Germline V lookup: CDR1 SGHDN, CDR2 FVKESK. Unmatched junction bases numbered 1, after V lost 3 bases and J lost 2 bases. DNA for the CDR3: TGTGCCAGCAGCCACGGACTAGCGGGGGGGCAAGAGACCCAGTACTTC. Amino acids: CASSHGLAGGQETQYF.

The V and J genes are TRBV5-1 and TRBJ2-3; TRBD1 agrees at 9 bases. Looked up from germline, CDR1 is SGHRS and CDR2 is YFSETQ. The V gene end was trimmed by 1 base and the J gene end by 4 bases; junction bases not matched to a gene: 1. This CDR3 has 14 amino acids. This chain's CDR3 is CASSLTGGADTQYF. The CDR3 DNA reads TGCGCCAGCAGCTTGACAGGGGGCGCAGATACGCAGTATTTT.

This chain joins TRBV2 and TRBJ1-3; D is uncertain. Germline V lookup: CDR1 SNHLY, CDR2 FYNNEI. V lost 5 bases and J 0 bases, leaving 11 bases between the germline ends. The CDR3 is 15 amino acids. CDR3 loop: CASSSDVNSGNTIYF. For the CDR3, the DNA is TGTGCCAGCAGTTCGGACGTGAACTCTGGAAACACCATATATTTT.

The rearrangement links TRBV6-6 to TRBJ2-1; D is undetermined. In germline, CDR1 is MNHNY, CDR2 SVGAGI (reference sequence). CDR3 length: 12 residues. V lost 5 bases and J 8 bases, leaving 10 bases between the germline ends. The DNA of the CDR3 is TGTGCCAGCAGTCCCGTTGTTCATGAGCAGTTCTTC. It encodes CASSPVVHEQFF.

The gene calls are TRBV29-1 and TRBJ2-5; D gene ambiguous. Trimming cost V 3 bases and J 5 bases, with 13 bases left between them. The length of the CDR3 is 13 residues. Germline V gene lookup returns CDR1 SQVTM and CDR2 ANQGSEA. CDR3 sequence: CSVEVRQAETQYF. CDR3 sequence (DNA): TGCAGCGTTGAGGTACGGCAGGCCGAGACCCAGTACTTC.

The CDR3 DNA is TGCGCCAGCAGTGAGTCCGGGGGATCGCTGAGCAATCAGCCCCAGCATTTT. Translated, it gives CASSESGGSLSNQPQHF. The chain carries TRBV10-1 and TRBJ1-5; possible D gene TRBD1, 5 bases. The CDR3 loop spans 17 amino acids. In germline, CDR1 is WNHNN, CDR2 SYGVQD (reference sequence). V dropped 0 bases and J dropped 1 base, with 13 bases sitting between them.

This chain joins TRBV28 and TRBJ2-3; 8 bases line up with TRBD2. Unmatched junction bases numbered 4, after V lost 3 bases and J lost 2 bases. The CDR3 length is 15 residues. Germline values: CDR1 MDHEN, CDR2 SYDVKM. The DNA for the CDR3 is TGTGCCAGCAGTTTTTTCGGGGGGGTCACAGATACGCAGTATTTT. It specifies CASSFFGGVTDTQYF. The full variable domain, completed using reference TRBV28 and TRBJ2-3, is DVKVTQSSRYLVKRTGEKVFLECVQDMDHENMFWYRQDPGLGLRLIYFSYDVKMKEKGDIPEGYSVSREKKERFSLILESASTNQTSMYLCASSFFGGVTDTQYFGPGTRLTVL.

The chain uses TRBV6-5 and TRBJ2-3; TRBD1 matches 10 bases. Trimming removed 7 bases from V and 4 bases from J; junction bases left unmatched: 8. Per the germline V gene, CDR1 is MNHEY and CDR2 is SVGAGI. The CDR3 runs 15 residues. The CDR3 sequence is CASKYPGTGADTQYF. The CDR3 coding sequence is TGTGCCAGCAAATACCCCGGGACAGGGGCAGATACGCAGTATTTT.

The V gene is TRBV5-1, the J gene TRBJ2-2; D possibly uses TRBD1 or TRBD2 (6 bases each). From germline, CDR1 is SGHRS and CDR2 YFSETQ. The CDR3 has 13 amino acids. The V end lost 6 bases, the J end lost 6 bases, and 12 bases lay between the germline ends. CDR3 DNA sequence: TGCGCCAGCACCCCGGGGGCGGCCGGGGAGCTGTTTTTT. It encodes CASTPGAAGELFF.

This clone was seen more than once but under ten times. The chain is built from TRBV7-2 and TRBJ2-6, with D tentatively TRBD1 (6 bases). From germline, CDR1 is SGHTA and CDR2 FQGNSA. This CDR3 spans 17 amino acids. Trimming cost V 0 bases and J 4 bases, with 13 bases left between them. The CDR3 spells CASSLAQGIAGANVLTF. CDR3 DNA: TGTGCCAGCAGCTTAGCACAGGGAATTGCCGGGGCCAACGTCCTGACTTTC.

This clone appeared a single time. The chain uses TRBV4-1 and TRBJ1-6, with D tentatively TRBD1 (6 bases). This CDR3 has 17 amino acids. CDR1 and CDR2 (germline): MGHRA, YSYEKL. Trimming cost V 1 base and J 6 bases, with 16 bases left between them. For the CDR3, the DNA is TGCGCCAGCAGCCAAGTTAGAAGGACAGACTTTAATTCACCCCTCCACTTT. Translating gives CASSQVRRTDFNSPLHF.